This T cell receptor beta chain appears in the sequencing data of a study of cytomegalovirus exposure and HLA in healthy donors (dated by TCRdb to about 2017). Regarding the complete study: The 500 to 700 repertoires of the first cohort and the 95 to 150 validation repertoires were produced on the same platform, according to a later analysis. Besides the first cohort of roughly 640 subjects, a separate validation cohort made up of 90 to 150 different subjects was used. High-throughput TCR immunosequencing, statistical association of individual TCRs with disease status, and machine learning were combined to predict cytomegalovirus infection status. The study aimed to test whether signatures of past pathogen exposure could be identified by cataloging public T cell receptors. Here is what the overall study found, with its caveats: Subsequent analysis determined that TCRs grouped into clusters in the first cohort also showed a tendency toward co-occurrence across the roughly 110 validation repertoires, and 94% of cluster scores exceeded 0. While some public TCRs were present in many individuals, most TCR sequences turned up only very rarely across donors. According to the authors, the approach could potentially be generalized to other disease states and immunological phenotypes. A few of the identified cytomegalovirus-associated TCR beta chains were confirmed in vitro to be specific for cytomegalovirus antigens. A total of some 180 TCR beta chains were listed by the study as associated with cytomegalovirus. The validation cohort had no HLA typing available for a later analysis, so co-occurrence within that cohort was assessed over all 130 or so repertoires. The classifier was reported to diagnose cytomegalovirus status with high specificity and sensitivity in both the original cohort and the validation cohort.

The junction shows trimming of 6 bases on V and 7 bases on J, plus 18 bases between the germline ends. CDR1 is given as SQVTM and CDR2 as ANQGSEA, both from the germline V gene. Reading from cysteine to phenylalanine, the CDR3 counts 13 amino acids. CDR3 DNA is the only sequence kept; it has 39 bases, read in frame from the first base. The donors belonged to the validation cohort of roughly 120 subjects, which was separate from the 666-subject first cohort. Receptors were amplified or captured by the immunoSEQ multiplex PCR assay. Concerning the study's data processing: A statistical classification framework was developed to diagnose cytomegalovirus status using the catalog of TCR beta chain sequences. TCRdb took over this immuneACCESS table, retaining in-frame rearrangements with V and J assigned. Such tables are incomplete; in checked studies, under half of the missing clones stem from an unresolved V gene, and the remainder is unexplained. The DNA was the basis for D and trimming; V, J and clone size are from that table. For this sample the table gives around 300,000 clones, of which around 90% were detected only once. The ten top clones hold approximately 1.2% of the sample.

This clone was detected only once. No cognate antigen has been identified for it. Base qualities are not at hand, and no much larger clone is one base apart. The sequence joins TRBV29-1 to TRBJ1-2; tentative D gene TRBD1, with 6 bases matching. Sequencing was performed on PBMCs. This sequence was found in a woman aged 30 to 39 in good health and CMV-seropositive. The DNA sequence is TGCAGCGTGAGGACAGTTGAAATTTTTGGCTACACCTTC. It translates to CSVRTVEIFGYTF. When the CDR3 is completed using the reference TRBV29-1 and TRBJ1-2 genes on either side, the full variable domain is SAVISQKPSRDICQRGTSLTIQCQVDSQVTMMFWYRQQPGQSLTLIATANQGSEATYESGFVIDKFPISRPNLTFSTLTVSNMSPEDSSIYLCSVRTVEIFGYTFGSGTRLTVV.